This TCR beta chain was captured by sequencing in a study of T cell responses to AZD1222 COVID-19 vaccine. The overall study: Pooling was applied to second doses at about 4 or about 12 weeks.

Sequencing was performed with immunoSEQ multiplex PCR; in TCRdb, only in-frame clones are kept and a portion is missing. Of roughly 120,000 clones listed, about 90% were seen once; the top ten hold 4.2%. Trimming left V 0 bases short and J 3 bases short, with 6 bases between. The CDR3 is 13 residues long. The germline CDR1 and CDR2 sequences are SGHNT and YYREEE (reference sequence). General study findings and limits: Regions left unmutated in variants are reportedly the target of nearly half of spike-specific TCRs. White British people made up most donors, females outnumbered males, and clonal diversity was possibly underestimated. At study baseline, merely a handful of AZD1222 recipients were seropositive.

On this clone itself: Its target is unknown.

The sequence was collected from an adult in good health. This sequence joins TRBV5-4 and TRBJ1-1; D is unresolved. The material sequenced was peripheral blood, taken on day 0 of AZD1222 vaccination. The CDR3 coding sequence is TGTGCCAGCAGCTTGGCCTCCCACACTGAAGCTTTCTTT. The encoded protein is CASSLASHTEAFF.